One and the same sample provided the 20 T cell receptor beta chains below, sequenced in a study of tumor and adjacent non-tumor tissue in lung cancer. A modified ARM-PCR protocol with three rounds of nested PCR amplified TCRbeta. MiXCR, run by TCRdb on the multiplex PCR reads, gives a single entry per CDR3 protein. The sample consists of 65,000 to 75,000 distinct CDR3 sequences, 55% to 85% of them appearing once. RNA was extracted from bulk tissue without any cell sorting. The source material was lung tumor tissue. These receptor sequences come from a man aged 55-75 years with non-small cell lung cancer.

Comment on this clonotype: The final CDR3 position lacks the conserved phenylalanine or tryptophan, pointing to a likely read error. The V call is TRBV20-1, the J call TRBJ2-7; 10 positions agree with TRBD2. CDR1 is DFQATT, CDR2 SNEGSKA, per germline (reference sequence). This CDR3 is built from 15 residues. The CDR3 here is CSTRDRGLAAYEQYI. The CDR3 DNA follows: TGCAGTACTAGAGATCGAGGACTAGCGGCCTACGAGCAGTACATC.

Remarks on this clonotype: The junction and the germline gene differ at one end; a read error may be behind it. The chain uses TRBV5-1 and TRBJ1-1, with D uncertain. This CDR3 has 15 residues. Germline values: CDR1 SGHRS, CDR2 YFSETQ. CDR3 sequence reads: CASSLNLMMNTEVFF. The CDR3 DNA reads TGCGCCAGCAGCCTAAATCTCATGATGAACACTGAAGTTTTCTTT.

Remarks on this clonotype: A much larger clone is a single base away; this may be a read error. Here the CDR3 omits its conserved ending phenylalanine or tryptophan, so a read error is the likely source. This chain joins TRBV29-1 and TRBJ2-7, with D maybe TRBD1 (6 bases). The germline V gene has CDR1 SQVTM and CDR2 ANQGSEA. The CDR3 is 12 residues long. As DNA, the CDR3 is TGCAGAGCCGAGACAGGATTACACGAGCAGTACCTC. Residues: CRAETGLHEQYL.

As for this clonotype: This could be a read error, since a much larger clone is one nucleotide away. This sequence joins TRBV30 and TRBJ1-3, with D unresolved. The germline V gene has CDR1 GTSNPN and CDR2 SVGIG (reference sequence). The CDR3 is 12 residues long. V was cut by 4 bases and J by 2 bases, with 6 bases left in between. The CDR3, as DNA: TGTGCCTGGAATGTACCTGGAAACACCATATATTTT. It yields the protein CAWNVPGNTIYF.

This clonotype was counted at least ten times. The chain employs TRBV29-1 and TRBJ2-3, with 14 bases identical to TRBD2. V was clipped by 4 bases and J by 6 bases; unmatched bases: 3. The CDR3 totals 14 residues. The germline V gene encodes CDR1 SQVTM and CDR2 ANQGSEA. CDR3 nucleotide sequence: TGCAGCGTTGCCGGGACTAGCGGGAGCGATACGCAGTATTTT. It specifies CSVAGTSGSDTQYF.

Of note for this clonotype: The CDR3 ends on some other residue instead of the conserved phenylalanine or tryptophan, so this is likely a read error. CDR3 nucleotides: TGTGCCAGCAGACTTGGACAGCCTCAAGAGACCCAGTACCTC. Translating it yields CASRLGQPQETQYL. The chain joins TRBV12-3 or TRBV12-4 to TRBJ2-5; tentatively, D is TRBD1 (6 bases). The CDR3 is 14 amino acids. V was cut by 6 bases and J by 2 bases, with 13 bases left in between.

This clonotype was counted many times. V gene TRBV28 combines with J gene TRBJ2-5, with a possible D match to TRBD2 (6 bases). The germline V and J ends were trimmed by 8 bases and 4 bases, with 11 bases remaining between them. The germline CDR1 and CDR2 sequences are MDHEN and SYDVKM. CDR3 size: 12 residues. The CDR3 DNA follows: TGTGCCAGCCACAGGAGGGGAGAGACCCAGTACTTC. This gives the protein CASHRRGETQYF. The complete variable domain, with remaining parts taken from reference TRBV28 and TRBJ2-5, reads DVKVTQSSRYLVKRTGEKVFLECVQDMDHENMFWYRQDPGLGLRLIYFSYDVKMKEKGDIPEGYSVSREKKERFSLILESASTNQTSMYLCASHRRGETQYFGPGTRLLVL.

This clonotype has only one observation. This CDR3 is missing its conserved last phenylalanine or tryptophan, likely due to a read error. The chain couples TRBV11-2 to TRBJ2-1; D ambiguous. Germline-derived CDR1 and CDR2 are SGHAT and FQNNGV. The CDR3 runs 14 residues. The CDR3 loop is CVSSLDPAASEQFS. The CDR3 DNA reads as TGTGTCAGCAGCTTAGATCCAGCAGCCTCCGAGCAGTTCTCC.

A word on this clonotype: As the CDR3 is not closed by the conserved phenylalanine or tryptophan, this likely results from a read error. V usage is TRBV20-1 and J usage is TRBJ1-1, with unresolved D. Trimming removed 2 bases from V and 5 bases from J, with 15 bases in between. The V gene's germline CDR1 is DFQATT and CDR2 SNEGSKA (reference sequence). The CDR3 covers 14 residues. DNA of the CDR3: TGCAGTGCTAGAAATCCGGGAGCAGGAACTGAAGCTTTCATT. The encoded protein is CSARNPGAGTEAFI.

The chain combines TRBV24-1 with TRBJ1-5; D remains unclear. Germline V lookup: CDR1 KGHDR, CDR2 SFDVKD. V lost 2 bases to trimming and J lost 1 base, with 11 bases between them. The CDR3 has 16 residues. The CDR3 bases are TGTGCCACCAGTGATTCCGGACTGGGAAGCAATCAGCCCCAGCATTTT. Residues: CATSDSGLGSNQPQHF.

About this clonotype itself: Germline is not matched at one junction end, which may reflect a read error. The rearrangement joins TRBV5-4 to TRBJ2-2; perhaps TRBD1 as D (6 bases). Germline V lookup: CDR1 SGHNT, CDR2 YYREEE (reference sequence). The CDR3 consists of 16 residues. CDR3 sequence: CTSSSDWGRETGELFF. In DNA form, the CDR3 reads TGTACCAGCAGCTCGGACTGGGGGCGCGAAACCGGGGAGCTGTTTTTT.

To note about this clonotype: An end of the junction does not agree with germline; a read error may underlie this. The rearrangement links TRBV20-1 to TRBJ1-6, with TRBD1 identical over 8 bases. Per germline, CDR1 DFQATT and CDR2 SNEGSKA (reference sequence). The CDR3 is 15 residues long. Written as DNA, the CDR3 is TGCAGTGCTAGCCAGACAGGGGTTGGTGGTTCACTCCTCCACTTT. Translating gives CSASQTGVGGSLLHF.

The genes are TRBV20-1 and TRBJ2-1; D call uncertain. The J call may be in error: the DNA end matches TRBJ2-7 better. The CDR3 spans 15 residues. Germline V gives CDR1 DFQATT, CDR2 SNEGSKA (reference sequence). The DNA for the CDR3 is TGCAGTGCTAGAGAACCCCAGACTGGCCTTATTGAGCAGTACTTC. Translating gives CSAREPQTGLIEQYF.

This clonotype was recorded at least ten times. The V and J genes are TRBV6-5 and TRBJ1-2; 7 bases fit TRBD1. CDR1 is MNHEY, CDR2 SVGAGI, per germline. With 9 bases clipped from V and 5 bases from J, the junction kept 3 bases outside the gene matches. CDR3 size: 11 residues. The DNA for the CDR3 is TGTGCCAGTGGGACAGAGTATGGCTACACCTTC. Amino acid sequence: CASGTEYGYTF.

V is TRBV10-3 and J is TRBJ2-3; D is possibly TRBD2 (6 bases). Germline CDR1 reads ENHRY; CDR2 reads SYGVKD. V lost 6 bases and J 4 bases, leaving 14 bases between the germline ends. CDR3 length equals 14 residues. The CDR3 protein is CAISGSGDADTQYF. For the CDR3, the DNA is TGTGCCATCAGCGGGAGTGGGGACGCAGATACGCAGTATTTT.

To note about this clonotype: The CDR3 does not end in the conserved phenylalanine or tryptophan, so this is likely a read error. The chain employs TRBV6-2 or TRBV6-3 and TRBJ2-1, with TRBD2 identical over 7 bases. Germline CDR1 and CDR2: MNHEY and SVGEGT. The CDR3 is made up of 17 amino acids. Trimming cost V 2 bases and J 10 bases; bases outside gene matches: 17. CDR3: CASSYNIRGSFPPEQFC. The CDR3 DNA reads TGTGCCAGCAGTTACAATATACGCGGGAGTTTCCCCCCCGAGCAGTTCTGC.

About this clonotype: Lacking the conserved final phenylalanine or tryptophan, this CDR3 likely reflects a read error. The chain joins TRBV29-1 to TRBJ1-4, with 10 bases that match TRBD1. Germline V lookup: CDR1 SQVTM, CDR2 ANQGSEA. J lost 2 bases, V lost 6 bases, and 3 bases had no gene match. The CDR3 loop spans 14 amino acids. The CDR3 nucleotides are TGCAGCGTGGGGACAGGGGACACTAATGAAAAACTGTTTTAT. Protein product: CSVGTGDTNEKLFY.

V usage is TRBV11-3 and J usage is TRBJ1-1; TRBD1 matches at 7 bases. Germline V gives CDR1 SGHNT, CDR2 YENEEA. This CDR3 contains 13 residues. The chain's CDR3 is CSGSYGTDTEAFF. The CDR3 DNA follows: TGTTCCGGCAGTTATGGGACAGACACTGAAGCTTTCTTT.

There are many counts of this clonotype. The genes are TRBV6-2 or TRBV6-3 and TRBJ1-4; D is ambiguous. The germline V gene has CDR1 MNHEY and CDR2 SVGEGT. This CDR3 comprises 15 residues. V was cut by 1 base and J by 8 bases, with 14 bases left in between. The CDR3 reads CASSYYVGPQEKLFF. The CDR3 DNA reads TGTGCCAGCAGTTACTACGTTGGACCCCAAGAAAAACTGTTTTTT.

Only a few counts were recorded for this clonotype. Possible read error: a much larger clone is one base away. The chain employs TRBV29-1 and TRBJ2-7, with D tentatively TRBD2 (5 bases). The germline gives CDR1 SQVTM, CDR2 ANQGSEA. The CDR3 spans 11 residues. In DNA form, the CDR3 reads TGCAGCGTTCGTAACGACTACAAGCAGTACTTC. It is translated as CSVRNDYKQYF.